The clone carrying this T cell receptor (beta chain) was seen only once. This sample is part of a study of blood T cell repertoires in COVID-19. Study in general: Collection of acute and convalescent COVID-19 samples took place in the United States, Italy and Spain. The analysed material was cDNA or gDNA that came from T cells, B-cell-depleted T cells, or PBMCs.

Original data processing: Scientists estimated how many nucleated cells there were by amplifying reference gene primers. The protocol was immunoSEQ multiplex PCR, while the TCRdb copy is restricted to in-frame clones and leaves out a portion. D and trimming come from the DNA, and the V and J calls and clone size come from that table. The sample lists around 47,000 clones; roughly nine tenths were seen once. The CDR3 length is 13 residues. Germline-derived CDR1 and CDR2 are SGHTS and YDEGEE. Trimming pared 4 bases from V and 8 bases from J, leaving 12 bases between. The sequenced sample consisted of peripheral blood. This chain joins TRBV5-8 and TRBJ1-4; no clear D gene. This sequence originates from a man older than 75 with active or convalescent COVID-19. CDR3 residues: CASSTNAREKLFF. The CDR3 DNA is TGTGCCAGCAGCACTAACGCTCGGGAAAAACTGTTTTTT.